This T cell receptor beta chain was sequenced during a study of shared clonotypes between healthy human individuals. Produced via immunoSEQ multiplex PCR; TCRdb's table is partial and in-frame only. This table has roughly 2.6 million clones, approximately 92% appearing once. Each sample came from a Caucasian adult donor living in Nashville, Tennessee. V lost 4 bases to trimming and J lost 4 bases, with 17 bases between them. This CDR3 spans 15 amino acids. Germline-derived CDR1 and CDR2 are SGHNT and YYREEE (reference sequence). This rearrangement joins TRBV5-4 to TRBJ1-1; tentative D call: TRBD1 (6 bases). Sequenced sample: naive CD4+ T cells sorted from blood. Subset given: CD45RA+ positively selected. The origin of this receptor is a young man in good health. The CDR3 spells CASSIYRAVVTEAFF. In DNA form, the CDR3 reads TGTGCCAGCAGCATCTACAGGGCCGTGGTCACTGAAGCTTTCTTT.